The entry below gives a single T cell receptor (beta chain) sequence along with its context. This CDR3 region has 16 residues. The germline CDR1 and CDR2 sequences are MNHEY and SMNVEV (reference sequence). Trimming cost V 2 bases and J 2 bases, with 13 bases left between them. This record comes from a study of blood T cell repertoires in COVID-19. The protocol was immunoSEQ multiplex PCR, while the TCRdb copy is restricted to in-frame clones and leaves out a portion. Altogether roughly 160,000 clones are present, roughly 85% being singletons, with the ten largest covering 15% to 20%. V usage is TRBV27 and J usage is TRBJ1-3; D remains unclear. The source of this sequence is a man aged 60-69 years who had recovered from COVID-19. Material for sequencing was PBMCs or T cells enriched from blood (not recorded which). CDR3 residues: CASSLSGSEAGNTIYF. The CDR3 DNA is TGTGCCAGCAGTTTAAGTGGAAGTGAGGCTGGAAACACCATATATTTT.